The table lists the clone carrying this T cell receptor (beta chain) with many counts. In germline, CDR1 is SGHAT, CDR2 FQNNGV. Trimming took off 4 bases at V and 5 bases at J, with 21 bases between the two ends. This CDR3 is 17 amino acids long. The data belong to a study of molecular identifiers for immune sequencing clone quantification. Every naive CD8 library was made from between roughly 17,000 and 1,000,000 sorted cells with 10%, 30% or 50% RNA. Naive CD8 T cells were FACS-sorted by CD8+CD4-CCR7+CD45RA+ markers. Each CDR3 protein gets one entry after TCRdb re-called the PCR reads with MiXCR. The table includes about half a million distinct CDR3 sequences, around 23% detected once.

This sequence originates from a human donor in good health. Some libraries in this study had Jurkat cell RNA spiked in. The chain links TRBV11-2 to TRBJ2-1, with D maybe TRBD2 (7 bases). Material: naive CD8+ T cells from blood, with Jurkat cell RNA spiked in. Subset in this sample: FACS-sorted CD8+CD4-CCR7+CD45RA+ naive T cells. Here the CDR3 reads CASSSPSYGGGNNEQFF. CDR3 coding DNA: TGTGCCAGCAGCTCCCCCTCCTATGGGGGGGGCAACAATGAGCAGTTCTTC.